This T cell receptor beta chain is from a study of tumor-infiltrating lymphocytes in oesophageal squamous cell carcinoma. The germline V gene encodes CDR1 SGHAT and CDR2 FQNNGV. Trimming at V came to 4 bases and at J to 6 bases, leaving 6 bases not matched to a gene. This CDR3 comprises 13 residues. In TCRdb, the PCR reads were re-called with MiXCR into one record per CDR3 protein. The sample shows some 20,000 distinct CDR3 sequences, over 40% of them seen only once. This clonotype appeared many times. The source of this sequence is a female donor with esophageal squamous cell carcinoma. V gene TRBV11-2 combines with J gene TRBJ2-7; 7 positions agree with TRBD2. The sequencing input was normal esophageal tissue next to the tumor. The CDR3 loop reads CASSSGAGTEQYF. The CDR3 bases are TGTGCCAGCAGCTCAGGAGCGGGAACCGAGCAGTACTTC.